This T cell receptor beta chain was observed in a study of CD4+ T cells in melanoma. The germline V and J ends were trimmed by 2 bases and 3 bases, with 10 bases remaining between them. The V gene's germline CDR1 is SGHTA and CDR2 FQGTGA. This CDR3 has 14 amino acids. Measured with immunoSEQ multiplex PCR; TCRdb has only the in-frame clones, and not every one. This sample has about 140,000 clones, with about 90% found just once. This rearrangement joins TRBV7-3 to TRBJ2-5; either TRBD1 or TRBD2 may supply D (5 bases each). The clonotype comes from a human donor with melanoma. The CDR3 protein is CASSLSRDEETQYF. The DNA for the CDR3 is TGTGCCAGCAGCTTATCCCGGGACGAAGAGACCCAGTACTTC.